This T cell receptor beta chain was profiled in a study of T cell repertoires in cytomegalovirus infection. Study-wide background: Public TCR beta signatures were indicative of both CMV infection and a matching HLA type. General study findings and limits: Clonotypes of TCR beta that were HLA-C-restricted and CMV-specific dominated the ex vivo response.

TCRdb re-called the reads with MiXCR, one entry per CDR3 protein. The sample yields about 740,000 distinct CDR3 sequences, about a third seen once. Germline-derived CDR1 and CDR2 are SNHLY and FYNNEI. The CDR3 extends over 16 amino acids. The V gene lost 1 base and the J gene lost 2 bases, with 12 bases spanning the gap. This clonotype was detected only a few times. Its antigen is undetermined. Sequenced input: PBMCs. The gene calls are TRBV2 and TRBJ1-5; D not certain. The TCR comes from a human donor in good health (CMV status not recorded). Some clones in this sample may be carry-over from other donors' samples. DNA of the CDR3: TGTGCCAGCAGTGAAGGAGCCCGTCCGGGCAATCAGCCCCAGCATTTT. Protein sequence: CASSEGARPGNQPQHF.